Sequencing of this T cell receptor beta chain was carried out in a study of graft-versus-host responses after intestinal transplantation. For the study at large: Recipients were all induced with anti-thymocyte globulin, then given tacrolimus and steroids for 3 to 4 years.

TCRdb's copy holds only in-frame clones and misses some; the assay was immunoSEQ multiplex PCR. The repertoire consists of some 96,000 clones, with about 93% occurring once and the leading ten covering 15% to 20%. The V and J ends lost 2 bases and 4 bases respectively, with 12 bases between them. From germline, CDR1 is SGHRS and CDR2 YFSETQ. The CDR3 contains 14 residues. Whole-study results and caveats: Recipient marrow showed GvH clones, some seen first in ileum or blood.

On this clone: Its antigen remains unknown.

The material sequenced was PBMCs, taken about 450 days after intestinal transplant. This sequence originates from a human patient who received an intestinal transplant, so some T cells may come from the graft donor. The gene calls are TRBV5-1 and TRBJ1-1; D call uncertain. CDR3 sequence: CASSFWELSTEAFF. CDR3 in DNA: TGCGCCAGCAGCTTTTGGGAGTTGAGCACTGAAGCTTTCTTT.